The clone carrying this T cell receptor (beta chain) was observed many times. No antigen is known for it. This specimen comes from a study of regulatory T cells in long-lasting Graves disease. Germline lookup yields CDR1 SNHLY and CDR2 FYNNEI. CDR3 length: 16 amino acids. J gave up 0 bases and V 4 bases, and 5 bases lay outside the gene matches. Study-wide findings and caveats: The persistent group shared some 2,700 public clonotypes, more than the 966 shared by new patients. Patients whose Graves' disease persisted exhibited lower TCR diversity than those newly diagnosed. Persistent disease preferred TRBV28, TRBJ1-2 and TRBJ2-5.

Time point: newly diagnosed GD, antithyroid drugs for less than 3 months. The TCR library was made from RNA extracted from PBMCs. The patients were enrolled through endocrinology in Xi'an, China. CDR3-region Arm-PCR and iRepertoire HTBI primers produced the TCR beta libraries. TCRdb used MiXCR to reprocess the multiplex PCR reads, holding one entry per CDR3 protein. The sample yields about 320,000 distinct CDR3 sequences, over 15% seen once. V usage is TRBV2 and J usage is TRBJ1-5; 8 bases are a match to TRBD1. The specimen was peripheral blood mononuclear cells (PBMCs), collected at new diagnosis, from a patient treated with antithyroid drugs. The sequence came from a female donor with Graves disease. CDR3: CASSATGGGSNQPQHF. The CDR3 DNA sequence: TGTGCCAGCAGTGCTACAGGGGGGGGTAGCAATCAGCCCCAGCATTTT.